The TCR beta chain under discussion was sequenced for a study of T-cell memory formation after mild COVID-19. The germline CDR1 and CDR2 sequences are MNHNY and SVGAGI (reference sequence). V gave up 7 bases and J gave up 13 bases, with 12 bases separating them. The CDR3 contains 10 residues. The table lists this clonotype with a few counts. TCR alpha and TCR beta cDNA libraries with sample barcodes and UMIs came from 5'RACE using constant-segment primers. In TCRdb, the 5' RACE reads were re-called with MiXCR into one record per CDR3 protein. The table has roughly 480,000 distinct CDR3 sequences, 20% to 30% seen once.

The chain uses TRBV6-6 and TRBJ2-3; possible D gene TRBD2, 6 bases. This clonotype originated in an adult woman who had mild COVID-19 (a few samples of this study predate the infection). Cell type and time point are not known. Sequenced sample: PBMCs or a T cell subset sorted from them (not recorded which). The CDR3 protein is CASNGGIKYF. The CDR3 DNA follows: TGTGCCAGCAATGGGGGGATAAAGTATTTT.